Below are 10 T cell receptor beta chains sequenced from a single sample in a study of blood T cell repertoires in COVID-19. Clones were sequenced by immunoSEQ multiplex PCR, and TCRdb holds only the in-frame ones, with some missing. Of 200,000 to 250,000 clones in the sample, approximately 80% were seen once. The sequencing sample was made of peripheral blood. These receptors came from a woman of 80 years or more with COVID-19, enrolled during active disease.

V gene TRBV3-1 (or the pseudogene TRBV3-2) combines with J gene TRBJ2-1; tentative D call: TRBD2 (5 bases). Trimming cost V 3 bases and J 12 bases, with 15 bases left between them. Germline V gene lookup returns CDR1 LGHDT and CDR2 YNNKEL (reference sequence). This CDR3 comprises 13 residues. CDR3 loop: CASSHGRGIGQFF. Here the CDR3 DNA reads TGTGCCAGCAGCCACGGACGGGGTATTGGGCAGTTCTTC.

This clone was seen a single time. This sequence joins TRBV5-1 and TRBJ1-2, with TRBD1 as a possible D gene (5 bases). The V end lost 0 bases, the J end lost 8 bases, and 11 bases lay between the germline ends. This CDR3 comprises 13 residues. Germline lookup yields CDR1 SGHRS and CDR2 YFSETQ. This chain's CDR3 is CASSLVGTVGYTF. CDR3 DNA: TGCGCCAGCAGCTTGGTCGGGACTGTCGGCTACACCTTC.

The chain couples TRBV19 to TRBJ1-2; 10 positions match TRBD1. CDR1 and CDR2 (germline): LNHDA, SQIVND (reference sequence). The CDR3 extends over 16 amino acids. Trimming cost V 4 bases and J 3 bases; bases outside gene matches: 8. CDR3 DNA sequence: TGTGCCAGTAGTAGTCTTCCCGGGACAGGGGACTATGGCTACACCTTC. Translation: CASSSLPGTGDYGYTF.

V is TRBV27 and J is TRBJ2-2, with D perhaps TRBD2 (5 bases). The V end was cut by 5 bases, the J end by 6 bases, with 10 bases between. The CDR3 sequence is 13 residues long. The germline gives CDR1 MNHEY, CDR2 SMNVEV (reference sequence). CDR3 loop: CASSIGGAGELFF. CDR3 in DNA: TGTGCCAGCAGTATCGGAGGCGCCGGGGAGCTGTTTTTT.

CDR3 DNA: TGTGCCAGCAGCTTAAGGCTTGGACTAGCGGGAGTCAATGAGCAGTTCTTC. Protein: CASSLRLGLAGVNEQFF. The J gene is TRBJ2-1, the V gene TRBV5-6; 13 nucleotides align to TRBD2. CDR3 length equals 17 residues. Germline CDR1 and CDR2: SGHDT and YYEEEE. The ends lost 2 bases at V and 6 bases at J; junction bases unmatched: 8.

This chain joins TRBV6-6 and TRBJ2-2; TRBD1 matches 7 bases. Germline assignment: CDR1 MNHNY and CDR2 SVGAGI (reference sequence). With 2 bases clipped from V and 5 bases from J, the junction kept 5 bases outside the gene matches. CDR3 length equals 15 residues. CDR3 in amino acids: CASSYITQGTGELFF. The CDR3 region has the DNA TGTGCCAGCAGTTACATTACACAGGGGACCGGGGAGCTGTTTTTT.

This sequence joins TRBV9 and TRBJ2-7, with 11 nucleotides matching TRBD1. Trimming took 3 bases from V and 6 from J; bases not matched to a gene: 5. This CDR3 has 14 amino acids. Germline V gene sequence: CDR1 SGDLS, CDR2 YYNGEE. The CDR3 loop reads CASSAGTGGVEQYF. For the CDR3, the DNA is TGTGCCAGCAGCGCCGGGACAGGGGGAGTCGAGCAGTACTTC.

The CDR3 region is CASSTRHIVQPQHF. CDR3 bases: TGTGCCAGCAGCACCCGACATATTGTACAGCCCCAGCATTTT. This chain connects TRBV6-5 to TRBJ1-5; no firm D call. With 6 bases removed from V and 7 bases from J, the gap between germline ends came to 16 bases. CDR3 length equals 14 residues. The germline CDR1 and CDR2 sequences are MNHEY and SVGAGI.

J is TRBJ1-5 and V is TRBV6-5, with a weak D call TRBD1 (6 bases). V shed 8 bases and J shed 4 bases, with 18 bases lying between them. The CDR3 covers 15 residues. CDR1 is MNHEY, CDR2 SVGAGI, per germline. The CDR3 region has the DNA TGTGCCAGCTTTCCCCCGGGGGGCGAGAATCAGCCCCAGCATTTT. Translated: CASFPPGGENQPQHF.

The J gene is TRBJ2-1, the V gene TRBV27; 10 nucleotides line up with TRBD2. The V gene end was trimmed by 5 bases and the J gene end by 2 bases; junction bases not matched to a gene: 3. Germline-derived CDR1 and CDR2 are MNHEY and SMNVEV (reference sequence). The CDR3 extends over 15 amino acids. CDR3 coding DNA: TGTGCCAGCAGTCCGCTAGCGGGAGCCTACAATGAGCAGTTCTTC. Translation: CASSPLAGAYNEQFF.